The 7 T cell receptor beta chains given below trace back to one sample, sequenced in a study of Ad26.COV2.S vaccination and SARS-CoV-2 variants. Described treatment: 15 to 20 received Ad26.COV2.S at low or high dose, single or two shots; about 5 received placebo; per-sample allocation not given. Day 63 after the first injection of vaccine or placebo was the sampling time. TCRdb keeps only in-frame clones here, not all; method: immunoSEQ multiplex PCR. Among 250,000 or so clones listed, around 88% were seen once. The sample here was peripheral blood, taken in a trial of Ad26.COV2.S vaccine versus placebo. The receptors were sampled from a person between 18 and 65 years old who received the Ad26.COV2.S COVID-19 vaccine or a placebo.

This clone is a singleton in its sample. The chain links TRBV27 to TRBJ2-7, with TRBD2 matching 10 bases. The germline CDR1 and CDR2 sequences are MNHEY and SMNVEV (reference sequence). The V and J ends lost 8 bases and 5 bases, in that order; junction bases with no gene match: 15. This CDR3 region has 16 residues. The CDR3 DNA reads TGTGCCAGCGGGTGGGTTAGCGGGAGGATCCCCCACGAGCAGTACGTC. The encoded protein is CASGWVSGRIPHEQYV.

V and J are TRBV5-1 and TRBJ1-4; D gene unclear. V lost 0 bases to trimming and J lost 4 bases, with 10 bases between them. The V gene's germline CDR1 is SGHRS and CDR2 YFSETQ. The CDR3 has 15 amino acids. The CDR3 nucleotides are TGCGCCAGCAGCTTGGGGGCAGGCGATAATGAAAAACTGTTTTTT. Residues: CASSLGAGDNEKLFF. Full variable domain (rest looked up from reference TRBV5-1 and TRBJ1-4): KAGVTQTPRYLIKTRGQQVTLSCSPISGHRSVSWYQQTPGQGLQFLFEYFSETQRNKGNFPGRFSGRQFSNSRSEMNVSTLELGDSALYLCASSLGAGDNEKLFFGSGTQLSVL.

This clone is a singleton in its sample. CDR3 amino acids: CAWTSRGELFF. For the CDR3, the DNA is TGTGCCTGGACGAGTCGCGGGGAGCTGTTTTTT. The rearrangement uses TRBV30 and TRBJ2-2, with D hard to call. Germline CDR1 is GTSNPN and CDR2 is SVGIG (reference sequence). CDR3 length equals 11 residues. Trimming took off 4 bases at V and 7 bases at J, with 7 bases between the two ends.

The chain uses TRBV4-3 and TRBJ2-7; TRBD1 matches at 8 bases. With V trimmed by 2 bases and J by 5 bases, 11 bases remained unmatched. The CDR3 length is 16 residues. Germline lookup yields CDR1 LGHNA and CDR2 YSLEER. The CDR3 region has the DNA TGCGCCAGCAGCCAATGTCTGAGGCAGGGGGCCGACGAGCAGTACTTC. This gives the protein CASSQCLRQGADEQYF.

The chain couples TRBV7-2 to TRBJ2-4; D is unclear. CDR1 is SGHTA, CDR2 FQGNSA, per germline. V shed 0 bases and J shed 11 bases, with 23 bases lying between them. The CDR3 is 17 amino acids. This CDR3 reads CASSLAGSPKDGGVQYF. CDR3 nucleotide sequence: TGTGCCAGCAGCTTAGCCGGCAGCCCCAAGGACGGTGGAGTTCAGTACTTC.

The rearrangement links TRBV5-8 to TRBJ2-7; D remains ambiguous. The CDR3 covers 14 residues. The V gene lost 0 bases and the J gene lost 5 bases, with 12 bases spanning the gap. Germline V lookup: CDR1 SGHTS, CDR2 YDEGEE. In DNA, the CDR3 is TGTGCCAGCAGCTTGGCAGCCCTTAGTCACGAGCAGTACTTC. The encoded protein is CASSLAALSHEQYF.

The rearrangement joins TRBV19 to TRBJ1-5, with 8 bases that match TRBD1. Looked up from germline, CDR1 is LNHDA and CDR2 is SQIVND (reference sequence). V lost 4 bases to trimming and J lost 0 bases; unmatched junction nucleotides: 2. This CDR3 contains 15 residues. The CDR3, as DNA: TGTGCCAGTAGTAACAGGGGGTATAGCAATCAGCCCCAGCATTTT. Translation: CASSNRGYSNQPQHF.